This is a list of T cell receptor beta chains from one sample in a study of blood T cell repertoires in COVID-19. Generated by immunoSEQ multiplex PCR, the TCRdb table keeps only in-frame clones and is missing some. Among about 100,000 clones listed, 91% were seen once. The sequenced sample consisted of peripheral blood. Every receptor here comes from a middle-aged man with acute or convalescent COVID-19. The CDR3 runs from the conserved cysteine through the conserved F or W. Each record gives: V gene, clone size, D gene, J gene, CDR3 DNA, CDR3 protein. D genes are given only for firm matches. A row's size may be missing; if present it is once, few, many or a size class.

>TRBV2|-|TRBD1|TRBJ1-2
TGTGCCAGCAAACAGGGGGTGATCTATGGCTACACCTTC
CASKQGVIYGYTF
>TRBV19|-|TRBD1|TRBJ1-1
TGTGCCAGTAGTCCCACAGGGGCCTCCTTTGAAGCTTTCTTT
CASSPTGASFEAFF
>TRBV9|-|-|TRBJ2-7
TGTGCCAGCAGCCCTCGACAGGTGCCAAAGGACGAGCAGTACTTC
CASSPRQVPKDEQYF
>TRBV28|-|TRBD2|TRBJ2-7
TGTGCCAGCAGTCCGCCTTTCTTGGGGGGGGACGACTACTACGAGCAGTACTTC
CASSPPFLGGDDYYEQYF
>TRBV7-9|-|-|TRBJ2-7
TGTGCCAGCAGCCCATCCTACGAGCAGTACTTC
CASSPSYEQYF
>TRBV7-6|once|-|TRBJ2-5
TGTGCCAGCAGCTTAGCACCTAGCGAATATGAGACCCAGTACTTC
CASSLAPSEYETQYF
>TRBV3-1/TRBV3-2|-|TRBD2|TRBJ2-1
TGTGCCAGCAGCCTACTCAGCGGGGGGCACAATGAGCAGTTCTTC
CASSLLSGGHNEQFF
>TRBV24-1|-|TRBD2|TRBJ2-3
TGTGCCACCAGTGATGAAATTCTAGCGGGGGGGCCAGATACGCAGTATTTT
CATSDEILAGGPDTQYF
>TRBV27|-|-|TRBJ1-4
TGTGCCAGCAGTACCCAAGACAGTAATGAAAAACTGTTTTTT
CASSTQDSNEKLFF
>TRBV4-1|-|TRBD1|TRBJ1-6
TGCGCCAGCAGCCTCCTCGGACAGGGGGAATCACCCCTCCACTTT
CASSLLGQGESPLHF
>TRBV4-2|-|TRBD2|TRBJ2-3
TGTGCCAGCAGCCAAGATGGTGCGGGGGGCCTCACAGATACGCAGTATTTT
CASSQDGAGGLTDTQYF
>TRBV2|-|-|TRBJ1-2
TGTGCCAGCAAGCGAGCTAACTATGGCTACACCTTC
CASKRANYGYTF
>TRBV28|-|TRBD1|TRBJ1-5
TGTGCCAGCAGTTTCCCTAGAGACAGGGAGAATCAGCCCCAGCATTTT
CASSFPRDRENQPQHF
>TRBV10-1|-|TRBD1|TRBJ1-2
TGCGCCAGCAGTAAGGGACAGGGGGCAAATGGCTACACCTTC
CASSKGQGANGYTF
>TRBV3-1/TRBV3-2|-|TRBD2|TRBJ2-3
TGTGCCAGCAGCCGCACGGGGGAGGGAGATACGCAGTATTTT
CASSRTGEGDTQYF
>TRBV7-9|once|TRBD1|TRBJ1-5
TGTGCCAGCAGCTTAGCTTTACAGGGGATGAGCAATCAGCCCCAGCATTTT
CASSLALQGMSNQPQHF
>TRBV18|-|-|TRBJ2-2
TGTGCCAGCTCACCAGATCTTTTTCAGACAGACACCGGGGAGCTGTTTTTT
CASSPDLFQTDTGELFF
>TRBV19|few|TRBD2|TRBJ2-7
TGTGCCCCCTGGGGAGGGACCTACGAGCAGTACTTC
CAPWGGTYEQYF
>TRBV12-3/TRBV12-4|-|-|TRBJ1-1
TGTGCCAGCATCTCCGGGTCCACTGAAGCTTTCTTT
CASISGSTEAFF
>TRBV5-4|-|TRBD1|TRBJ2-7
TGTGCCAGCAGCCGCTCTGGACAGGGTAAGACCTACGAGCAGTACTTC
CASSRSGQGKTYEQYF
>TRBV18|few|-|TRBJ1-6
TGTGCCAGCTCACGCGCGGGAGGGGGTTCACCCCTCCACTTT
CASSRAGGGSPLHF
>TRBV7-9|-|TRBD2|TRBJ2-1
TGTGCCAGCAGCTCTACTAGCGGGGGGGCCTTGGATGAGCAGTTCTTC
CASSSTSGGALDEQFF
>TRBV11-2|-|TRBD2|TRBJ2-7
TGTGCCAGCAGCTCCTGGACTAGTCCCTACGAGCAGTACTTC
CASSSWTSPYEQYF
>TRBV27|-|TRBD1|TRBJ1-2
TGTGCCAGCAGTCTTCAGGGGGCGGCTGGCTACACCTTC
CASSLQGAAGYTF
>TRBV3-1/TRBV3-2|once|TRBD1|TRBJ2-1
TGTGCCAGCAGCCACCGGGACAGGGGACGGGATGAGCAGTTCTTC
CASSHRDRGRDEQFF
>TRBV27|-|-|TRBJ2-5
TGTGCCAGCAGTATGGGACTGGATCGGGCCCAGTACTTC
CASSMGLDRAQYF
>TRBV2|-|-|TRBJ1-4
TGTGCCAGCGAGGGGGTTCCCCAAGGCTGTTTTTTT
CASEGVPQGCFF
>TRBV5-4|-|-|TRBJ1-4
TGTGCCAGCAGCTTGGCCGGGGGAGGCGAAAAACTGTTTTTT
CASSLAGGGEKLFF
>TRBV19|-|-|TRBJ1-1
TGTGCCAGTAGTATATGGGCAGGGCGGACTGAAGCTTTCTTT
CASSIWAGRTEAFF
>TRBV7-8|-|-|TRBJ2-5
TGTGCCAGCAGCTACATAGGTCGGGGGGCCATTCAAGAGACCCAGTACTTC
CASSYIGRGAIQETQYF
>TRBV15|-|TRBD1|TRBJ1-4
TGTGCCACCAGCAGAGCTAGGGGGCCAACTAATGAAAAACTGTTTTTT
CATSRARGPTNEKLFF
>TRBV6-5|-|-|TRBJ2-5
TGTGCCAGCAGTTACTCAGCGGTCCGGGTCCAAGAGACCCAGTACTTC
CASSYSAVRVQETQYF
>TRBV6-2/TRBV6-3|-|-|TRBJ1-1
TGTGCCAGCAGCCACTTGATGAACACTGAAGCTTTCTTT
CASSHLMNTEAFF
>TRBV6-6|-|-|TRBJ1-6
TGTGCCAGCAGCACTACTCCAGGGTACGATTCACCCCTCCACTTT
CASSTTPGYDSPLHF
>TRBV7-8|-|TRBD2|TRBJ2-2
TGTGCCAGCAGCCCCGGACTAGCCCCGAACACCGGGGAGCTGTTTTTT
CASSPGLAPNTGELFF
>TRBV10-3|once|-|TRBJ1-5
TGTGCCATCAGCGCGTACAGGGATGGCAATCAGCCCCAGCATTTT
CAISAYRDGNQPQHF
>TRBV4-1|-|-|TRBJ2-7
TGCGCCAGCAGCTCCCAGGCAGGGTTCACGTACGAGCAGTACTTC
CASSSQAGFTYEQYF
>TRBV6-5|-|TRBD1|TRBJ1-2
TGTGCCAGCCTCCCAGGGACAGGGTACGGCTACACCTTC
CASLPGTGYGYTF
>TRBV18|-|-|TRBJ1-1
TGTGCCAGCTCACCTCGCCTGGCAGACATGAACACTGAAGCTTTCTTT
CASSPRLADMNTEAFF
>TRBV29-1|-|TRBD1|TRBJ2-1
TGCAGCGTACCCGGACAGGGGTCCTACAATGAGCAGTTCTTC
CSVPGQGSYNEQFF
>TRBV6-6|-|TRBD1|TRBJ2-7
TGTGCCAGCAGTACCCCGGGACAGGGGGGAACCTACGAGCAGTACTTC
CASSTPGQGGTYEQYF
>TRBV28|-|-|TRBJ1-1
TGTGCCAGCACTCCTATGACAGGAATGAACACTGAAGCTTTCTTT
CASTPMTGMNTEAFF
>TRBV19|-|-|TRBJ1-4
TGTGCCAGTAGTATGTGGGCCGGCACTAATGAAAAACTGTTTTTT
CASSMWAGTNEKLFF
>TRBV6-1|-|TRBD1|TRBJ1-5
TGTGCCAGCAGTGAAGCGCTCGGCAGGGGGCTTAGGCCCCAGCATTTT
CASSEALGRGLRPQHF
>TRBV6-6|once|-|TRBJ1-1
TGTGCCAGCAGCTTGACAGTGAACACTGAAGCTTTCTTT
CASSLTVNTEAFF
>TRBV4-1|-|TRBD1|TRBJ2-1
TGCGCCAGCAGCCCACAGGGGGCGAGTTCCTACAATGAGCAGTTCTTC
CASSPQGASSYNEQFF
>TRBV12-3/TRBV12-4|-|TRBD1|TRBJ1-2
TGTGCCAGCAATCCGACAGGGGGCTATGGCTACACCTTC
CASNPTGGYGYTF
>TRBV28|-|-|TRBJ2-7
TGTGCCAGCAGTTTATTATACGAGCAGTACTTC
CASSLLYEQYF